This T cell receptor beta chain was profiled in a study of blood T cells in healthy people across ages. Turning to this clonotype: Its antigen is as yet unknown. The junction departs from the called germline gene at one end, perhaps through a read error.

The germline V gene has CDR1 DFQATT and CDR2 SNEGSKA (reference sequence). This CDR3 is 14 amino acids long. The second PCR ran about 6 to 12 cycles with a sample-barcoded 5' primer and J-beta primers. A single record per CDR3 protein comes from TCRdb applying MiXCR to the 5' RACE reads. The sample includes 1.4 million to 1.5 million distinct CDR3 sequences, 42% of them seen just once. Points from the study as a whole: Across samples, TCR beta diversity tracked strongly with naive T cell percentage.

J is TRBJ1-2 and V is TRBV20-1; TRBD1 aligns across 7 bases. The TCR originated in a woman between 18 and 30 years old in good health. Material: blood. CDR3 protein: CSARPGGTGSGHTF. The CDR3 DNA reads as TGCAGTGCTAGACCAGGGGGTACGGGATCTGGCCACACCTTC.